Following are 22 T cell receptor beta chains from one sample sequenced in a study of blood T cells in healthy people across ages (dated by TCRdb to the mid-2010s). Library construction relied on 5' RACE. Reads for this sample came from an Illumina HiSeq 2500. The second PCR ran for roughly 7 to 12 cycles and used a J-beta primer mix along with a sample-barcoded 5' primer. The public reads were reprocessed in TCRdb via fastp at Q25 and MiXCR, keeping in-frame beta chains. Here each entry gathers all rows of one CDR3 protein and keeps the most common genes and DNA. The sample profile shows 1.5 million to 2 million distinct CDR3 sequences; over 25% of them were found once. Together, the top ten hold over 7% of the sample. Sequenced material: blood. Receptors were obtained from a woman younger than 45 in good health.

The sample holds one count of this clonotype. The chain recombines TRBV11-2 with TRBJ1-6; 7 positions match TRBD1. Per germline, CDR1 SGHAT and CDR2 FQNNGV. J was trimmed by 11 bases and V by 4 bases; bases with no gene match: 8. The CDR3 sequence is 14 residues long. The CDR3 sequence: CASSSGQWNPPLHF. CDR3 bases: TGTGCCAGCAGCTCGGGACAGTGGAATCCACCCCTCCACTTT.

This sequence joins TRBV7-9 and TRBJ2-3; 7 nucleotides agree with TRBD2. The CDR3 is 15 residues long. With V trimmed by 2 bases and J by 5 bases, 7 bases remained unmatched. Germline V CDR1 and CDR2: SEHNR, FQNEAQ (reference sequence). DNA of the CDR3: TGTGCCAGCAGCTTAAGCGGCGGGAGTGTAGATACGCAGTATTTT. As protein: CASSLSGGSVDTQYF. Complete variable domain (other parts from reference TRBV7-9 and TRBJ2-3): DTGVSQNPRHKITKRGQNVTFRCDPISEHNRLYWYRQTLGQGPEFLTYFQNEAQLEKSRLLSDRFSAERPKGSFSTLEIQRTEQGDSAMYLCASSLSGGSVDTQYFGPGTRLTVL.

V is TRBV2 and J is TRBJ2-7, with TRBD2 matching 7 bases. CDR1 and CDR2 from the germline V gene are SNHLY and FYNNEI. This CDR3 comprises 13 residues. Losses at the gene ends were 8 bases for V and 7 bases for J; bases not matched to a gene: 11. The CDR3 sequence is CASCPGPGREQYF. The DNA for the CDR3 is TGTGCCAGCTGCCCGGGACCCGGGAGGGAGCAGTACTTC. The variable domain in full, completed from reference TRBV2 and TRBJ2-7, reads EPEVTQTPSHQVTQMGQEVILRCVPISNHLYFYWYRQILGQKVEFLVSFYNNEISEKSEIFDDQFSVERPDGSNFTLKIRSTKLEDSAMYFCASCPGPGREQYFGPGTRLTVT.

The rearrangement uses TRBV5-1 and TRBJ2-7, with 11 bases fitting TRBD1. The CDR3 loop spans 16 amino acids. CDR1 is SGHRS, CDR2 YFSETQ, per germline. The ends lost 4 bases at V and 3 bases at J; junction bases unmatched: 9. The DNA for the CDR3 is TGCGCCAGCAGCGTAAGTACCGGGACAGGGGGCTACGAGCAGTACTTC. Protein product: CASSVSTGTGGYEQYF.

A few counts support this clonotype. The chain links TRBV20-1 to TRBJ1-2; D might be TRBD1 (5 bases). Germline CDR1 reads DFQATT; CDR2 reads SNEGSKA (reference sequence). The CDR3 runs to 18 residues. Trimming removed 0 bases from V and 2 bases from J, with 22 bases in between. CDR3 coding DNA: TGCAGTGCTAGAGATCGGGGGACGGGGGACCTCCTCAACTATGGCTACACCTTC. Its protein product is CSARDRGTGDLLNYGYTF.

This clonotype showed up just a few times. The chain is built from TRBV29-1 and TRBJ1-1; D ambiguous. Trimming cost V 2 bases and J 0 bases, with 7 bases left between them. There are 13 residues in the CDR3. Germline CDR1 is SQVTM and CDR2 is ANQGSEA. CDR3 region: CSVESRLNTEAFF. CDR3 DNA: TGCAGCGTTGAAAGCAGACTGAACACTGAAGCTTTCTTT.

The chain employs TRBV29-1 and TRBJ1-2; D not resolved. The CDR3 sequence is 14 residues long. From germline, CDR1 is SQVTM and CDR2 ANQGSEA. Trimming shortened V by 1 base and J by 7 bases, and 16 bases separated the two germline ends. CDR3 DNA: TGCAGCGTTGAAGTTTGGGGAGACCGCGGTGGCTACACCTTC. Protein product: CSVEVWGDRGGYTF.

This clonotype has a handful of counts. The chain uses TRBV9 and TRBJ1-1; a weak D match, TRBD1 (5 bases). The CDR3 loop spans 14 amino acids. CDR1 and CDR2 from the germline V gene are SGDLS and YYNGEE. Trimming left V 3 bases short and J 0 bases short, with 9 bases between. Here the CDR3 reads CASSAEQVNTEAFF. In nucleotides, the CDR3 is TGTGCCAGCAGCGCCGAACAGGTGAACACTGAAGCTTTCTTT.

A word on this clonotype: A junction end diverges from the germline sequence, so it may reflect a read error. The V gene is TRBV9, the J gene TRBJ2-7; D is unresolved. The CDR3 consists of 16 residues. Looked up from germline, CDR1 is SGDLS and CDR2 is YYNGEE. The CDR3 coding sequence is TGTGCCAGCAGCGTAGGGGCAGGCCCCGCTCCGTACGAGCGGTACTTC. This gives the protein CASSVGAGPAPYERYF.

This clonotype was recorded at least ten times. This chain links TRBV6-5 with TRBJ2-1; D is unclear. Germline values: CDR1 MNHEY, CDR2 SVGAGI. Trimming took off 2 bases at V and 2 bases at J, with 13 bases between the two ends. This CDR3 has 16 residues. CDR3: CASSYTRNGPYNEQFF. The DNA for the CDR3 is TGTGCCAGCAGTTACACGCGGAACGGCCCCTACAATGAGCAGTTCTTC.

Many counts were recorded for this clonotype. This chain connects TRBV6-5 to TRBJ1-1; D is undetermined. This CDR3 is built from 13 residues. Germline lookup yields CDR1 MNHEY and CDR2 SVGAGI. V gave up 5 bases and J gave up 2 bases, with 9 bases separating them. The CDR3 bases are TGTGCCAGCAGTACCGGACTAAACACTGAAGCTTTCTTT. It translates to CASSTGLNTEAFF.

Concerning this clonotype: Being one base from a much bigger clone, this may be a read error. The chain couples TRBV28 to TRBJ2-7; TRBD2 aligns across 8 bases. The V and J ends lost 6 bases and 3 bases, in that order; junction bases with no gene match: 13. Germline loops: CDR1 MDHEN, CDR2 SYDVKM. The CDR3 consists of 16 residues. The CDR3 coding sequence is TGTGCCAGCAGCCCGCGTGCTGAGCGGGGGTTCTACGAGCAGTACTTC. This sequence encodes CASSPRAERGFYEQYF.

Worth noting for this clonotype: This may come from a read error, since a much larger clone is one base off. As DNA, the CDR3 is TGCAGCGTTGTGAGGAGTAGGGAGCAGTACTTC. Its protein product is CSVVRSREQYF. This sequence joins TRBV29-1 and TRBJ2-5; D may be TRBD2 (5 bases). CDR3 size: 11 residues. Looked up from germline, CDR1 is SQVTM and CDR2 is ANQGSEA. V was trimmed by 4 bases and J by 11 bases, leaving 14 bases between them.

This clonotype was recorded at least ten times. The chain couples TRBV11-2 to TRBJ2-5; possibly TRBD2 for D (6 bases). V lost 6 bases, J lost 5 bases, and 16 bases lay in between. CDR3 length equals 14 residues. Germline CDR1 is SGHAT and CDR2 is FQNNGV. The CDR3 sequence: CASRAARGGETQYF. As DNA, the CDR3 is TGTGCCAGCAGGGCCGCTAGGGGAGGCGAGACCCAGTACTTC.

To note about this clonotype: A much larger clone differs by one base, so this may be a read error. J is TRBJ1-1 and V is TRBV5-1; D gene uncertain. Looked up from germline, CDR1 is SGHRS and CDR2 is YFSETQ. The CDR3 runs to 14 residues. The CDR3 DNA reads TGCGCCAGCAGCTTGGCTCAGACGAACACTGAAGGTTTCTTT. Its protein product is CASSLAQTNTEGFF. Combining the CDR3 with reference TRBV5-1 and TRBJ1-1 gives the whole variable domain KAGVTQTPRYLIKTRGQQVTLSCSPISGHRSVSWYQQTPGQGLQFLFEYFSETQRNKGNFPGRFSGRQFSNSRSEMNVSTLELGDSALYLCASSLAQTNTEGFFGQGTRLTVV.

The rearrangement joins TRBV5-1 to TRBJ1-6; TRBD1 aligns across 9 bases. This CDR3 contains 15 residues. Looked up from germline, CDR1 is SGHRS and CDR2 is YFSETQ. V lost 6 bases and J lost 7; bases outside the gene matches: 8. The CDR3 sequence is CASTARDRVNSPLHF. The CDR3 DNA is TGCGCCAGCACCGCCCGGGACAGGGTAAATTCACCCCTCCACTTT.

The chain couples TRBV6-6 to TRBJ2-4; D perhaps matches TRBD2 (6 bases). This CDR3 is 13 amino acids long. In germline, CDR1 is MNHNY, CDR2 SVGAGI (reference sequence). V gave up 8 bases and J gave up 13 bases, with 21 bases separating them. For the CDR3, the DNA is TGTGCCAGCTTCCAGGGACCCGGGGGTGAGCAGTACTTC. Its protein product is CASFQGPGGEQYF.

The rearrangement links TRBV21-1 to TRBJ2-3; the D call of TRBD1 is as the table states it, not checked on the DNA. TRBV21-1 is a documented pseudogene. The length of the CDR3 is 15 residues. CDR3 nucleotides: TGTGCCAGCAGCAAGGATGGGGCAATTACAGATACGCAGTATTTT. Encoded protein: CASSKDGAITDTQYF.

With respect to this clonotype: Relative to the germline gene, one junction end is altered; a read error may explain this. This chain links TRBV10-3 with TRBJ1-1, with a tentative D call TRBD1 (6 bases). Germline assignment: CDR1 ENHRY and CDR2 SYGVKD. The CDR3 is 14 residues long. CDR3 sequence (DNA): TGTGCCATCAGTGAGTACGACAGGAACCCTGAAGCTTTCTTT. Amino acid sequence: CAISEYDRNPEAFF.

This clonotype was found a few times. The chain couples TRBV7-3 to TRBJ2-1, with 12 bases identical to TRBD2. The CDR3 totals 14 residues. Germline V gives CDR1 SGHTA, CDR2 FQGTGA. The J segment lost 9 bases and the V segment lost 8 bases, leaving 8 bases of the junction unmatched. The CDR3 DNA follows: TGTGCCAGCGCGGCTAGCGGGGGGGCCGGTGAGCAGTTCTTC. Its translation: CASAASGGAGEQFF.

This clonotype turned up a few times. J is TRBJ1-4 and V is TRBV5-1, with TRBD1 as a possible D gene (5 bases). Per germline, CDR1 SGHRS and CDR2 YFSETQ. This CDR3 spans 14 amino acids. The V and J ends lost 4 bases and 4 bases respectively, with 11 bases between them. The CDR3 coding sequence is TGCGCCAGCAGCGCCGACAGTATTAATGAAAAACTGTTTTTT. It yields the protein CASSADSINEKLFF. The full variable domain, its missing parts supplied by reference TRBV5-1 and TRBJ1-4, is KAGVTQTPRYLIKTRGQQVTLSCSPISGHRSVSWYQQTPGQGLQFLFEYFSETQRNKGNFPGRFSGRQFSNSRSEMNVSTLELGDSALYLCASSADSINEKLFFGSGTQLSVL.

This chain links TRBV12-3 or TRBV12-4 with TRBJ2-3; TRBD1 or TRBD2 may be the D gene (5 bases each). The CDR3 loop spans 11 amino acids. Between the trimmed V and J ends, which lost 11 bases and 6 bases, there was a span of 12 bases. CDR3 in DNA: TGTGCCTCCACCTGGGGGGATACGCAGTATTTT. It specifies CASTWGDTQYF.